The present entry profiles one T cell receptor (beta chain) with its context. Each donor had at least one pre-ART and at least two post-ART PBMC samples. Before DNA extraction, roughly 0.95-10 million cryopreserved PBMC were held in the samples. Sequencing used immunoSEQ v3.0 at survey level. The data were produced by immunoSEQ multiplex PCR, yet TCRdb's version contains in-frame clones alone and is incomplete. The sample includes under 20,000 clones, around 75% of them seen just once. The germline CDR1 and CDR2 sequences are MDHEN and SYDVKM. V was shortened by 5 bases and J by 1 base, with 11 bases between the two germline ends. The CDR3 contains 15 residues. This sample was included in a study of long-term antiretroviral therapy in people with HIV.

The starting material was unsorted PBMCs, obtained 0.5 years before starting antiretroviral therapy. V usage is TRBV28 and J usage is TRBJ2-2; D may be TRBD1 (6 bases). The sequence was obtained from a man aged 18 to 29 with HIV. CDR3 in amino acids: CASSNYRENTGELFF. The DNA of the CDR3 is TGTGCCAGCAGTAACTACAGGGAGAACACCGGGGAGCTGTTTTTT.